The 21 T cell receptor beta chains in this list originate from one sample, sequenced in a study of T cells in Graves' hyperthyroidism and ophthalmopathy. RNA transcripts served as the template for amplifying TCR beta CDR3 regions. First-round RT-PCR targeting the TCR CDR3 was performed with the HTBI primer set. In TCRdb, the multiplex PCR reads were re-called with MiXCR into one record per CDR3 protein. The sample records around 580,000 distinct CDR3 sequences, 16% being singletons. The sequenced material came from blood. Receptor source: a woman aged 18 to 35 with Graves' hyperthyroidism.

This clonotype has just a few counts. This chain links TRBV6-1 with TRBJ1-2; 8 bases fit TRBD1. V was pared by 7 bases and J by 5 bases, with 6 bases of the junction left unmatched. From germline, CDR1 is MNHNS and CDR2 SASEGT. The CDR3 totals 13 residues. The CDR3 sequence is CASTLGQGYGYTF. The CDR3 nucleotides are TGTGCCAGCACCCTTGGACAGGGATATGGCTACACCTTC.

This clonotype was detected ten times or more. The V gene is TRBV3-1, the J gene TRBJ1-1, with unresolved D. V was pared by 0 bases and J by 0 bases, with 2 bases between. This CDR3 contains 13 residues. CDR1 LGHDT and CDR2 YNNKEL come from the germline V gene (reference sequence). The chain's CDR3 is CASSQDMNTEAFF. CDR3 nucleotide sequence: TGTGCCAGCAGCCAAGACATGAACACTGAAGCTTTCTTT.

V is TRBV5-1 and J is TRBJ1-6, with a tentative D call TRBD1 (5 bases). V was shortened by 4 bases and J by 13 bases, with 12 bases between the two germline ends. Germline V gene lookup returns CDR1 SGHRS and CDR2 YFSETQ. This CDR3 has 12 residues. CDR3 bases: TGCGCCAGCAGCGGGGACTCGGGGCCCCTCCACTTT. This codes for CASSGDSGPLHF.

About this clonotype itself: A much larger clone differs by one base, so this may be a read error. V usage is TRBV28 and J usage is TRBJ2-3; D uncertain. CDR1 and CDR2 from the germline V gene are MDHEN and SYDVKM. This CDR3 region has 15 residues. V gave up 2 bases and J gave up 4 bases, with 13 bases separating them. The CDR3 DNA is TGTGCCAGCAGTTTAGGCGGCACCGCTTCAGATACGCAGTATTTT. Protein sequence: CASSLGGTASDTQYF.

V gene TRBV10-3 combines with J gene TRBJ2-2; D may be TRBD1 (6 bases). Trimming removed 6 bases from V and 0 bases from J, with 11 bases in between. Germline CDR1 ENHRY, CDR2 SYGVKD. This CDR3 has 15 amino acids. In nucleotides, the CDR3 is TGTGCCATCAGGGACAGTATAGCGAACACCGGGGAGCTGTTTTTT. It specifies CAIRDSIANTGELFF.

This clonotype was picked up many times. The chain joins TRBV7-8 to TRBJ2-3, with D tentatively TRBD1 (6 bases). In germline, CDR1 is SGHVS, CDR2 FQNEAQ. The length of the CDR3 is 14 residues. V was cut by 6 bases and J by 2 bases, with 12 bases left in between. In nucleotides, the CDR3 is TGTGCCAGCAGTTATCGGGACAACACAGATACGCAGTATTTT. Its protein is CASSYRDNTDTQYF.

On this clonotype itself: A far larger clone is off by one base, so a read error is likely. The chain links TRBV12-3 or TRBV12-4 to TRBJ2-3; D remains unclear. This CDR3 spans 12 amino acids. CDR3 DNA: TGTGCCATCAGTCCCCTCACAGATACGCAGTATTTT. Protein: CAISPLTDTQYF.

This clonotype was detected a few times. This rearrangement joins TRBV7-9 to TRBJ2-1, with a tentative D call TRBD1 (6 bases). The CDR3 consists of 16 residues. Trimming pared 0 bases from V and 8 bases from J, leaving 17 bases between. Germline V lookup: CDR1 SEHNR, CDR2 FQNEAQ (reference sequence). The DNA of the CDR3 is TGTGCCAGCAGCTTAGCTATCGCCCCACAGGGCCATGAGCAGTTCTTC. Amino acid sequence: CASSLAIAPQGHEQFF. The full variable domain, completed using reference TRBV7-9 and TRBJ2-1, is DTGVSQNPRHKITKRGQNVTFRCDPISEHNRLYWYRQTLGQGPEFLTYFQNEAQLEKSRLLSDRFSAERPKGSFSTLEIQRTEQGDSAMYLCASSLAIAPQGHEQFFGPGTRLTVL.

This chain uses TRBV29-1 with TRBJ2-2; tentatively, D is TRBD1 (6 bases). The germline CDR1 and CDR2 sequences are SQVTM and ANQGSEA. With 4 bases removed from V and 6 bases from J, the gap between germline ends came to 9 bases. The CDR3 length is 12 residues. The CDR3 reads CSVAGVAGELFF. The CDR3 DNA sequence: TGCAGCGTTGCAGGGGTGGCCGGGGAGCTGTTTTTT.

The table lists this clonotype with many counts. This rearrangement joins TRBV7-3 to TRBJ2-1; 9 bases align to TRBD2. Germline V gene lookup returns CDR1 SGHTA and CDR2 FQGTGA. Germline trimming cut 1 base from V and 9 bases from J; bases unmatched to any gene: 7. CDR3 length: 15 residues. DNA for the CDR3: TGTGCCAGCAGCTTAAGCGGGGGGGCCTCCGGTGAGCAGTTCTTC. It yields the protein CASSLSGGASGEQFF.

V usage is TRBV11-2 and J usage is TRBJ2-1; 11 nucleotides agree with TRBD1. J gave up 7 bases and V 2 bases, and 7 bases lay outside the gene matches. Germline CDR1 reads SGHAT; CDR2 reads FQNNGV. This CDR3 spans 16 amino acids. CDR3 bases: TGTGCCAGCAGCTTAACAGGGACAGGGGGTTTAAATGAGCAGTTCTTC. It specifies CASSLTGTGGLNEQFF.

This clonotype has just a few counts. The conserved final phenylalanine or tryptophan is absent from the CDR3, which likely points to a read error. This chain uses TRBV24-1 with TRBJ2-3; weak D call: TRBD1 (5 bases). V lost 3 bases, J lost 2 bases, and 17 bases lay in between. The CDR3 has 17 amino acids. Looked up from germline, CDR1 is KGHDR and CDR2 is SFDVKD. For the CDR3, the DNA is TGTGCCACCAGTGATGGGCGCAGACAGCAATCCACAGATACGCAGTATTCT. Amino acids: CATSDGRRQQSTDTQYS.

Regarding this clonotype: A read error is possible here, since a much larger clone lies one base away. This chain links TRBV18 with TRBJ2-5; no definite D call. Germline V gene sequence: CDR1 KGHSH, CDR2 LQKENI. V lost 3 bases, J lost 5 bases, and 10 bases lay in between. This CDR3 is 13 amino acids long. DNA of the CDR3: TGTGCCAGCTCACCGAGTCCGGGTGAGACCCAGTACTTC. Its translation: CASSPSPGETQYF.

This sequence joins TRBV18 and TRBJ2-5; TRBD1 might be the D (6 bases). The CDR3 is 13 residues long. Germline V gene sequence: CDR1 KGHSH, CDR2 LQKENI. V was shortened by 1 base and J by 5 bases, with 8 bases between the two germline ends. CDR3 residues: CASSPLRGETQYF. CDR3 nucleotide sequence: TGTGCCAGCTCACCACTCAGGGGTGAGACCCAGTACTTC.

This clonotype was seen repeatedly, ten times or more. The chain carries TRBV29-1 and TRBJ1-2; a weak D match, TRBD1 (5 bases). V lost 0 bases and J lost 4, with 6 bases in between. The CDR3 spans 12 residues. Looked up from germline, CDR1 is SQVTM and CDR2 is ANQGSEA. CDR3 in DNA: TGCAGCGTTGAAGAGGGGCCCTATGGCTACACCTTC. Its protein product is CSVEEGPYGYTF.

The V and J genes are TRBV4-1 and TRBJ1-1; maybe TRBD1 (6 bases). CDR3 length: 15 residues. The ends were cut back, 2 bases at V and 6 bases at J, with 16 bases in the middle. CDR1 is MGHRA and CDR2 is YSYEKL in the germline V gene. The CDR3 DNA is TGCGCCAGCAGCCAACAACAGGGAGGGCTCGCTGAAGCTTTCTTT. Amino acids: CASSQQQGGLAEAFF.

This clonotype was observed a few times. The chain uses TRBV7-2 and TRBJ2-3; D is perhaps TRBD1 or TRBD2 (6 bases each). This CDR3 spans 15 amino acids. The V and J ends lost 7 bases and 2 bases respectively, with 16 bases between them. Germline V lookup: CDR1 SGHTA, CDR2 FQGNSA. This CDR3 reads CASTPAGDSTDTQYF. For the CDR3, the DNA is TGTGCCAGCACCCCAGCAGGGGACTCCACAGATACGCAGTATTTT.

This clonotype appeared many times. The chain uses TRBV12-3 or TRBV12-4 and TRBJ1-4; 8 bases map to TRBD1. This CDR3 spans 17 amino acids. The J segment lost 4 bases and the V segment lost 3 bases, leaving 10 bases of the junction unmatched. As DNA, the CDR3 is TGTGCCAGCAGTTTCCTTTCCGCGGGACAGGTTAATGAAAAACTGTTTTTT. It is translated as CASSFLSAGQVNEKLFF.

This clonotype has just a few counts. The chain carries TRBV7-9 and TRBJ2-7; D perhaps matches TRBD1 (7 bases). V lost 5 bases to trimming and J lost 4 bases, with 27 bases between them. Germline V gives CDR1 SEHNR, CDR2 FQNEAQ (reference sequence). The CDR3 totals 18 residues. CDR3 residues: CASSPSPGQRFRGYEQYF. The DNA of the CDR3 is TGTGCCAGCAGCCCATCACCGGGACAGCGATTTCGGGGGTACGAGCAGTACTTC.

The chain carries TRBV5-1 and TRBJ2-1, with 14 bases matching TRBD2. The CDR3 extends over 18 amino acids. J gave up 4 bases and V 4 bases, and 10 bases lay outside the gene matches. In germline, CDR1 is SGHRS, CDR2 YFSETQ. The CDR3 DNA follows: TGCGCCAGCAGCCGCATGACTAGCGGGGGGGCCGCGTACAATGAGCAGTTCTTC. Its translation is CASSRMTSGGAAYNEQFF.

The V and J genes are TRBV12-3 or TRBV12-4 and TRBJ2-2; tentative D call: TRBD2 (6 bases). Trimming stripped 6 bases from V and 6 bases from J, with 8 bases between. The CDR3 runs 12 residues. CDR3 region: CASRAGSGELFF. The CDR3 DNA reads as TGTGCCAGCAGGGCGGGGTCCGGGGAGCTGTTTTTT.